This T cell receptor (beta chain) was documented in a study of healthy donors' naive CD4 and CD8 T cells. This CDR3 spans 15 amino acids. Trimming cost V 6 bases and J 5 bases, with 19 bases left between them. CDR1 is MNHEY, CDR2 SMNVEV, per germline (reference sequence). Each TCR library used roughly 0.45 ug of total RNA and a linear amplification protocol. TCRdb re-analysed the reads in MiXCR, keeping a single row per CDR3 protein. The sample holds approximately 180,000 distinct CDR3 sequences; around three quarters are singletons and the top ten take 2% to 2.5%. The clonotype comes from a pool of human donors in good health; the sample pools cells from several healthy donors. The chain recombines TRBV27 with TRBJ2-5; tentatively, D is TRBD2 (5 bases). Sequenced sample: naive CD4+ and CD8+ T cells sorted from blood, pooled from several donors. The CDR3 DNA is TGTGCCAGCAGCCTGGGGAGTCAGCCGGGCGAGACCCAGTACTTC. Protein sequence: CASSLGSQPGETQYF.